These 32 T cell receptor beta chains originate from one sample sequenced in a study of cytomegalovirus exposure and HLA in healthy donors. Both 60 Vbeta primers and 13 Jbeta primers went into the PCR. The repertoire was sequenced with immunoSEQ multiplex PCR; TCRdb's copy has only in-frame clones and lacks some. The table shows fewer than 200,000 clones, with 65% to 85% occurring only once. Sequenced input: PBMCs. The source is a woman between 45 and 65 years old in good health and CMV-seropositive.

CDR3 DNA sequence: TGCGCCAGCAGCTTGGGCGGATCCACAGATACGCAGTATTTT. Translated, it gives CASSLGGSTDTQYF. The V and J genes are TRBV5-1 and TRBJ2-3, with D uncertain. The germline V gene encodes CDR1 SGHRS and CDR2 YFSETQ. The CDR3 runs 14 residues. The V end lost 0 bases, the J end lost 2 bases, and 7 bases lay between the germline ends.

The chain recombines TRBV11-3 with TRBJ2-1, with D tentatively TRBD2 (6 bases). Germline V gene sequence: CDR1 SGHNT, CDR2 YENEEA. This CDR3 is built from 15 residues. Trimming removed 3 bases at V and 5 bases at J, with 14 bases between. The CDR3 bases are TGTGCCAGCAGCTTTCATCGCGGGACCGACAATGAGCAGTTCTTC. Its translation: CASSFHRGTDNEQFF.

In this sample, this clone turned up a few times. The chain carries TRBV4-2 and TRBJ1-5, with TRBD1 identical over 7 bases. V shed 5 bases, J shed 1 base, and the junction held 5 bases outside the gene matches. Per germline, CDR1 LGHNA and CDR2 YNFKEQ. The CDR3 has 15 amino acids. The CDR3 loop reads CASSTRDSSNQPQHF. The CDR3 DNA sequence: TGTGCCAGCAGCACCCGGGACAGCAGCAATCAGCCCCAGCATTTT.

The rearrangement links TRBV5-1 to TRBJ1-1; possibly TRBD1 for D (5 bases). The V gene lost 10 bases and the J gene lost 1 base, with 14 bases spanning the gap. The germline gives CDR1 SGHRS, CDR2 YFSETQ. The CDR3 covers 13 residues. This chain's CDR3 is CAGALQPNTEAFF. In DNA, the CDR3 is TGCGCCGGGGCGCTTCAACCGAACACTGAAGCTTTCTTT.

This chain links TRBV7-2 with TRBJ2-7; D is undetermined. Germline V gives CDR1 SGHTA, CDR2 FQGNSA. V was cut by 2 bases and J by 3 bases, with 11 bases left in between. The CDR3 length is 14 residues. The CDR3 bases are TGTGCCAGCAGCTTATTGGGCTCCTACTACGAGCAGTACTTC. Its translation is CASSLLGSYYEQYF.

This rearrangement joins TRBV7-3 to TRBJ2-3; 13 bases line up with TRBD2. This CDR3 has 17 residues. The germline CDR1 and CDR2 sequences are SGHTA and FQGTGA. The V gene end was trimmed by 2 bases and the J gene end by 3 bases; junction bases not matched to a gene: 5. CDR3 residues: CASSLYPGLAGTDTQYF. The CDR3 region has the DNA TGTGCCAGCAGCTTATACCCGGGACTAGCGGGGACAGATACGCAGTATTTT.

This clone was counted only a few times. Mismatch with germline at one junction end may stem from a read error. The rearrangement uses TRBV7-7 and TRBJ2-5; TRBD2 matches 14 bases. The CDR3 is 16 amino acids. Germline V lookup: CDR1 SSHAT, CDR2 FNYEAQ (reference sequence). The chain's CDR3 is CASSFGTSGGQETQYF. CDR3 sequence (DNA): TGTGCTAGCAGCTTCGGGACTAGCGGGGGCCAAGAGACCCAGTACTTC.

The chain uses TRBV4-3 and TRBJ2-6, with a weak D call TRBD2 (7 bases). This CDR3 spans 19 amino acids. V was shortened by 4 bases and J by 0 bases, with 19 bases between the two germline ends. The germline CDR1 and CDR2 sequences are LGHNA and YSLEER. The CDR3 DNA is TGCGCCAGCAGCCTCCGAGGGGCGGGGGCCAGCTCTGGGGCCAACGTCCTGACTTTC. Protein sequence: CASSLRGAGASSGANVLTF.

This clone has only one observation. The V gene is TRBV6-4, the J gene TRBJ1-2, with 8 bases that match TRBD1. V was clipped by 5 bases and J by 4 bases; unmatched bases: 6. This CDR3 comprises 14 residues. Germline assignment: CDR1 MRHNA and CDR2 SNTAGT. The CDR3 protein is CASSTSGTGYGYTF. The CDR3 nucleotides are TGTGCCAGCAGTACGTCCGGGACAGGCTATGGCTACACCTTC.

This chain connects TRBV13 to TRBJ1-4; TRBD1 matches 7 bases. There are 17 residues in the CDR3. Germline V gene sequence: CDR1 PRHDT, CDR2 FYEKMQ (reference sequence). V trimming: 5 bases; J trimming: 3 bases; junction bases outside the gene matches: 12. CDR3 protein: CASSQETTGAANEKLFF. DNA of the CDR3: TGTGCCAGCAGCCAAGAGACCACAGGGGCGGCTAATGAAAAACTGTTTTTT.

This clone was picked up one time. The J gene is TRBJ2-5, the V gene TRBV18; TRBD2 is a possible D gene (5 bases). The CDR3 sequence is 15 residues long. With 2 bases removed from V and 5 bases from J, the gap between germline ends came to 15 bases. Per germline, CDR1 KGHSH and CDR2 LQKENI. In DNA form, the CDR3 reads TGTGCCAGCTCACCAGAGGGATCCTCTGGGGAGACCCAGTACTTC. Translated: CASSPEGSSGETQYF.

Turning to this clone: The sample contains more than one DNA sequence encoding this CDR3. This chain joins TRBV20-1 and TRBJ1-1, with D hard to call. CDR1 DFQATT and CDR2 SNEGSKA come from the germline V gene (reference sequence). The CDR3 sequence is 9 residues long. Between the trimmed V and J ends, which lost 4 bases and 9 bases, there was a span of 6 bases. CDR3 nucleotides: TGCAGTGCTACCACAAAAGCTTTCTTT. This translates into CSATTKAFF.

The chain combines TRBV5-4 with TRBJ2-7; 8 bases match TRBD1. V lost 4 bases and J lost 3; bases outside the gene matches: 9. This CDR3 comprises 15 residues. Germline-derived CDR1 and CDR2 are SGHNT and YYREEE (reference sequence). CDR3 residues: CASSPVLGQGYEQYF. DNA of the CDR3: TGTGCCAGCAGCCCTGTGCTTGGACAGGGCTACGAGCAGTACTTC.

J is TRBJ2-5 and V is TRBV18; 7 positions agree with TRBD1. The end of the DNA is better explained by TRBJ2-7, so the J call may be wrong. Germline CDR1 and CDR2: KGHSH and LQKENI. The CDR3 is 16 amino acids. The DNA for the CDR3 is TGTGCCAGCTCGCTCCAACAGACAGGGAGCTCATACGAGCAGTACTTC. It is translated as CASSLQQTGSSYEQYF.

J is TRBJ1-5 and V is TRBV2; perhaps TRBD1 as D (6 bases). Trimming removed 9 bases from V and 2 bases from J, with 14 bases in between. This CDR3 spans 14 amino acids. Germline lookup yields CDR1 SNHLY and CDR2 FYNNEI. The CDR3 loop is CARGWAGGNQPQHF. CDR3 DNA sequence: TGTGCCAGGGGTTGGGCAGGGGGCAATCAGCCCCAGCATTTT.

The chain joins TRBV5-1 to TRBJ1-3; no reliable D call. CDR3 length: 14 residues. Looked up from germline, CDR1 is SGHRS and CDR2 is YFSETQ. Trimming left V 3 bases short and J 0 bases short, with 7 bases between. The CDR3, as DNA: TGCGCCAGCAGCTCGGGAGACTCTGGAAACACCATATATTTT. Protein product: CASSSGDSGNTIYF.

The genes are TRBV6-5 and TRBJ2-1, with D possibly matching TRBD2 (5 bases). Germline V gene lookup returns CDR1 MNHEY and CDR2 SVGAGI. The CDR3 has 15 residues. V was clipped by 2 bases and J by 2 bases, with 10 bases between them. The CDR3 nucleotides read TGTGCCAGCAGTTACGACTCACTAGCCTACAATGAGCAGTTCTTC. It codes for CASSYDSLAYNEQFF.

The rearrangement joins TRBV5-5 to TRBJ1-2, with D possibly matching TRBD1 (6 bases). The V end lost 0 bases, the J end lost 8 bases, and 20 bases lay between the germline ends. The germline CDR1 and CDR2 sequences are SGHKS and YYEKEE (reference sequence). The CDR3 extends over 16 amino acids. Written as DNA, the CDR3 is TGTGCCAGCAGCTTGGGGATTCGGGGACAACAGAAAGGCTACACCTTC. Protein product: CASSLGIRGQQKGYTF.

This clone occurred a few times. The rearrangement links TRBV9 to TRBJ1-3; TRBD1 matches 8 bases. V was clipped by 4 bases and J by 6 bases; unmatched bases: 12. The CDR3 spans 16 residues. Germline loops: CDR1 SGDLS, CDR2 YYNGEE. The CDR3 bases are TGTGCCAGCAGCTTCACCGGGACAGGAGGGGCAAACACCATATATTTT. As protein: CASSFTGTGGANTIYF.

CDR3 nucleotide sequence: TGTGCCAGTACCCCAGACAGGGGGCATGGCCAGCCCCAGCATTTT. Translating it yields CASTPDRGHGQPQHF. V gene TRBV19 combines with J gene TRBJ1-5, with 10 bases lining up with TRBD1. The CDR3 sequence is 15 residues long. V was pared by 7 bases and J by 7 bases, with 10 bases of the junction left unmatched. Germline CDR1 LNHDA, CDR2 SQIVND (reference sequence).

This clone has just one count. A read error may account for a junction end that differs from germline. The chain recombines TRBV5-4 with TRBJ2-3, with 13 bases identical to TRBD2. The length of the CDR3 is 12 residues. Looked up from germline, CDR1 is SGHNT and CDR2 is YYREEE (reference sequence). CDR3 sequence reads: CASSLGGLAGIF. DNA of the CDR3: TGTGCCAGCAGCTTGGGGGGACTAGCGGGGATTTTT. The complete variable domain, with remaining parts taken from reference TRBV5-4 and TRBJ2-3, reads ETGVTQSPTHLIKTRGQQVTLRCSSQSGHNTVSWYQQALGQGPQFIFQYYREEENGRGNFPPRFSGLQFPNYSSELNVNALELDDSALYLCASSLGGLAGIFGPGTRLTVL.

J is TRBJ2-5 and V is TRBV4-1; TRBD2 aligns across 7 bases. The better agreement between TRBJ2-7 and the DNA end casts doubt on the J call. Germline CDR1 is MGHRA and CDR2 is YSYEKL. This CDR3 is 16 amino acids long. CDR3 in amino acids: CASSQVGVPGGREQYF. CDR3 nucleotides: TGCGCCAGCAGCCAAGTGGGGGTCCCGGGGGGACGCGAGCAGTACTTC.

The chain carries TRBV4-3 and TRBJ2-1; D ambiguous. Germline values: CDR1 LGHNA, CDR2 YSLEER. V gave up 1 base and J gave up 1 base, with 8 bases separating them. There are 15 residues in the CDR3. CDR3 nucleotides: TGCGCCAGCAGCCAAGTGGCCCAATCCTACAATGAGCAGTTCTTC. Its protein is CASSQVAQSYNEQFF.

This clone was found a few times. The chain is built from TRBV5-6 and TRBJ1-5; 7 bases map to TRBD1. V dropped 2 bases and J dropped 6; count of bases not matched to a gene: 5. The CDR3 runs 14 residues. The germline CDR1 and CDR2 sequences are SGHDT and YYEEEE. The CDR3 DNA reads TGTGCCAGCAGCTTCTACAGGGGAATTCAGCCCCAGCATTTT. This gives the protein CASSFYRGIQPQHF.

This clone has only a few counts. This chain connects TRBV7-8 to TRBJ2-7, with D perhaps TRBD2 (5 bases). Trimming stripped 10 bases from V and 1 base from J, with 20 bases between. CDR3 length: 15 residues. Germline V gene sequence: CDR1 SGHVS, CDR2 FQNEAQ. The CDR3 protein is CATAQPGSISYEQYF. The DNA of the CDR3 is TGTGCCACCGCCCAGCCGGGGTCGATATCCTACGAGCAGTACTTC. The whole variable domain, remainder taken from reference TRBV7-8 and TRBJ2-7, is GAGVSQSPRYKVAKRGQDVALRCDPISGHVSLFWYQQALGQGPEFLTYFQNEAQLDKSGLPSDRFFAERPEGSVSTLKIQRTQQEDSAVYLCATAQPGSISYEQYFGPGTRLTVT.

The chain links TRBV5-4 to TRBJ2-3; 12 bases are shared with TRBD2. The V gene end was trimmed by 0 bases and the J gene end by 6 bases; junction bases not matched to a gene: 8. This CDR3 spans 17 amino acids. The germline V gene encodes CDR1 SGHNT and CDR2 YYREEE (reference sequence). The CDR3 nucleotides are TGTGCCAGCAGCTTGGACCTATCTAGCGGGGGGGCTGATACGCAGTATTTT. It encodes CASSLDLSSGGADTQYF.

CDR3 bases: TGTGCCAGCAGTTCGATCACTGGCACTGAAGCTTTCTTT. Protein: CASSSITGTEAFF. The chain couples TRBV27 to TRBJ1-1; D is undetermined. Germline CDR1 reads MNHEY; CDR2 reads SMNVEV (reference sequence). V lost 4 bases and J lost 4, with 10 bases in between. The CDR3 totals 13 residues.

This rearrangement joins TRBV5-1 to TRBJ1-2; D not certain. The CDR3 runs 15 residues. The germline V gene has CDR1 SGHRS and CDR2 YFSETQ. The V end lost 0 bases, the J end lost 6 bases, and 15 bases lay between the germline ends. CDR3 DNA: TGCGCCAGCAGCTTGGATGGAGGGAGCGGAGATGGCTACACCTTC. Its protein product is CASSLDGGSGDGYTF.

This chain uses TRBV7-2 with TRBJ2-3; 11 bases align to TRBD2. The junction had 1 base not matched to a gene; V was cut back by 4 bases and J by 4 bases. CDR1 and CDR2 (germline): SGHTA, FQGNSA. This CDR3 region has 14 residues. CDR3 sequence reads: CASSWGLAADTQYF. For the CDR3, the DNA is TGTGCCAGCAGCTGGGGACTAGCGGCAGATACGCAGTATTTT.

The rearrangement links TRBV6-5 to TRBJ2-2, with 7 bases that match TRBD1. V trimming: 2 bases; J trimming: 7 bases; junction bases outside the gene matches: 4. This CDR3 spans 14 amino acids. Germline V CDR1 and CDR2: MNHEY, SVGAGI. The CDR3 DNA follows: TGTGCCAGCAGTTACGACAGGGAAGTCGGGGAGCTGTTTTTT. Translating gives CASSYDREVGELFF.

This clone was observed a single time. Its ends do not fully match the called genes, so a read error is possible. This chain links TRBV7-9 with TRBJ1-4; 8 nucleotides match TRBD1. CDR3 length equals 18 residues. Germline assignment: CDR1 SEHNR and CDR2 FQNEAQ (reference sequence). CDR3: CSSSFLGTGGSVGEKLFF. The CDR3 DNA reads as TGTTCCAGCAGCTTTCTTGGGACAGGCGGGTCAGTCGGTGAAAAACTGTTTTTT.

This sequence joins TRBV9 and TRBJ2-7; perhaps TRBD1 as D (6 bases). This CDR3 is built from 15 residues. V was clipped by 3 bases and J by 3 bases, with 16 bases between them. Germline assignment: CDR1 SGDLS and CDR2 YYNGEE. This chain's CDR3 is CASSGGPAAVYEQYF. The CDR3 bases are TGTGCCAGCAGCGGGGGGCCAGCTGCTGTCTACGAGCAGTACTTC.